This section outlines one TCR beta chain sequence together with its context. What it binds is unknown. The ends were cut back, 7 bases at V and 0 bases at J, with 15 bases in the middle. This CDR3 is built from 15 residues. Germline V CDR1 and CDR2: MDHEN, SYDVKM. The study ran its PCR with 60 Vbeta and 13 Jbeta primers. TCRdb's copy holds only in-frame clones and misses some; the assay was immunoSEQ multiplex PCR. Among under 150,000 clones, roughly 77% were seen once, and the ten largest hold 2.5% to 3.5%. This entry comes from a study of cytomegalovirus exposure and HLA in healthy donors. Findings and limits, study-wide: The study flagged some 170 TCR beta chains as cytomegalovirus-associated. V- and J-gene trimming in TCR beta was tied to a missense DCLRE1C variant by an analysis performed later. A classifier reportedly called cytomegalovirus status with high sensitivity and specificity. Rare TCR sequences predominated, though certain public TCRs were found in many donors.

This sequence joins TRBV28 and TRBJ1-1, with D maybe TRBD1 (6 bases). This receptor was taken from a female donor in good health and CMV-seronegative. Sequencing input: PBMCs. Here the CDR3 DNA reads TGTGCCAGCATACAGGGAGGGAAAATGAACACTGAAGCTTTCTTT. It specifies CASIQGGKMNTEAFF.